The next 24 T cell receptor beta chains were all read from a single sample in a study of regulatory T cells in long-lasting Graves disease. iRepertoire HTBI primers and Arm-PCR of CDR3 regions built TCR beta libraries. TCRdb reanalysed the multiplex PCR reads using MiXCR and keeps one entry per CDR3 protein. Of some 460,000 distinct CDR3 sequences listed, about 16% are singletons. The time point denotes: newly diagnosed GD, antithyroid drugs for less than 3 months. TCR sequences were obtained from RNA taken from PBMCs. This sample was shared with a second study, whose subject was T cells in Graves' hyperthyroidism and ophthalmopathy.

The sample in question was peripheral blood mononuclear cells (PBMCs), obtained at new diagnosis, from a patient treated with antithyroid drugs. These receptor sequences come from a man between 40 and 49 years old with Graves disease.

This clonotype was seen more than once but under ten times. The gene calls are TRBV12-3 or TRBV12-4 and TRBJ2-5, with 12 positions matching TRBD2. With 6 bases clipped from V and 5 bases from J, the junction kept 10 bases outside the gene matches. CDR3 length: 16 residues. The CDR3 here is CASSQPLTSGSETQYF. The CDR3 DNA sequence: TGTGCCAGCAGCCAACCCTTGACTAGCGGGAGTGAGACCCAGTACTTC.

The V gene is TRBV11-3, the J gene TRBJ1-1; D gene uncertain. V was trimmed by 5 bases and J by 5 bases, leaving 9 bases between them. The germline V gene encodes CDR1 SGHNT and CDR2 YENEEA. The CDR3 contains 12 residues. The CDR3 region has the DNA TGTGCCAGCAGCAAGGTGTGGACTGAAGCTTTCTTT. It yields the protein CASSKVWTEAFF.

This clonotype has at least ten counts. The chain links TRBV10-3 to TRBJ2-7, with 9 bases identical to TRBD2. CDR1 and CDR2 from the germline V gene are ENHRY and SYGVKD. The junction had 4 bases not matched to a gene; V was cut back by 0 bases and J by 1 base. This CDR3 comprises 16 residues. CDR3 protein: CAISESIAGESYEQYF. The CDR3 DNA is TGTGCCATCAGTGAGTCTATAGCGGGAGAATCCTACGAGCAGTACTTC.

Only a few counts were recorded for this clonotype. The chain carries TRBV20-1 and TRBJ2-1; D call uncertain. The CDR3 loop spans 17 amino acids. Trimming shortened V by 0 bases and J by 0 bases, and 15 bases separated the two germline ends. The germline CDR1 and CDR2 sequences are DFQATT and SNEGSKA (reference sequence). The CDR3 loop reads CSARDHFAESSYNEQFF. In DNA form, the CDR3 reads TGCAGTGCTAGAGATCATTTCGCGGAGAGCTCCTACAATGAGCAGTTCTTC.

Worth noting for this clonotype: This could be a read error, since a much larger clone is one nucleotide away. V is TRBV11-2 and J is TRBJ2-1; D is perhaps TRBD2 (6 bases). CDR3 length: 15 amino acids. Trimming shortened V by 2 bases and J by 9 bases, and 17 bases separated the two germline ends. Germline V lookup: CDR1 SGHAT, CDR2 FQNNGV. In nucleotides, the CDR3 is TGTGCCAGCAGCTTAAGGGGACTCTCTAGAGGTGAGCAGTTCTTC. Translated: CASSLRGLSRGEQFF.

J is TRBJ1-4 and V is TRBV24-1; tentative D call: TRBD1 (5 bases). The CDR3 loop spans 14 amino acids. Per the germline V gene, CDR1 is KGHDR and CDR2 is SFDVKD. V lost 7 bases to trimming and J lost 5 bases, with 13 bases between them. The CDR3: CATRGAGANEKLFF. The CDR3 DNA follows: TGTGCCACCAGAGGGGCAGGCGCGAATGAAAAACTGTTTTTT.

Turning to this clonotype: Being one base from a much bigger clone, this may be a read error. V and J are TRBV7-9 and TRBJ1-4; D remains unclear. The V gene lost 5 bases and the J gene lost 6 bases, with 16 bases spanning the gap. Germline V gene sequence: CDR1 SEHNR, CDR2 FQNEAQ (reference sequence). There are 15 residues in the CDR3. For the CDR3, the DNA is TGTGCCAGCAGCGTCTTCCTAGGGAGAGATGAAAAACTGTTTTTT. Its protein product is CASSVFLGRDEKLFF.

DNA of the CDR3: TGTGCCAGCAGTTTAATTATAGGGGTCGGGGCCAACGTCCTGACTTTC. It yields the protein CASSLIIGVGANVLTF. The gene calls are TRBV28 and TRBJ2-6, with D perhaps matching TRBD1 (5 bases). This CDR3 comprises 16 residues. Trimming cost V 2 bases and J 4 bases, with 12 bases left between them. Germline CDR1 is MDHEN and CDR2 is SYDVKM.

Ten or more counts support this clonotype. The rearrangement uses TRBV28 and TRBJ2-2; maybe TRBD2 (5 bases). The CDR3 contains 14 residues. Trimming removed 10 bases from V and 6 bases from J, with 18 bases in between. In germline, CDR1 is MDHEN, CDR2 SYDVKM. Written as DNA, the CDR3 is TGTGCCACCATCCCTCCGGGCGGGCCCGGGGAGCTGTTTTTT. As protein: CATIPPGGPGELFF.

This clonotype appeared many times. This sequence joins TRBV28 and TRBJ1-1; D unresolved. The CDR3 covers 12 residues. The germline V gene encodes CDR1 MDHEN and CDR2 SYDVKM. The V end was cut by 8 bases, the J end by 0 bases, with 7 bases between. The CDR3 DNA reads as TGTGCCAGCGGGGTACTGAACACTGAAGCTTTCTTT. It is translated as CASGVLNTEAFF.

Many counts were recorded for this clonotype. The V call is TRBV20-1, the J call TRBJ2-7; D not resolved. The CDR3 runs to 15 residues. The V gene lost 0 bases and the J gene lost 0 bases, with 12 bases spanning the gap. Germline V CDR1 and CDR2: DFQATT, SNEGSKA (reference sequence). The CDR3 loop reads CSAREVSRSSYEQYF. The CDR3 DNA follows: TGCAGTGCTAGAGAGGTCAGCCGAAGCTCCTACGAGCAGTACTTC.

The table lists this clonotype with many counts. The chain links TRBV3-1 to TRBJ1-2; unclear D gene. Germline values: CDR1 LGHDT, CDR2 YNNKEL (reference sequence). The CDR3 totals 14 residues. The V gene lost 1 base and the J gene lost 1 base, with 7 bases spanning the gap. The DNA of the CDR3 is TGTGCCAGCAGCCAAGGTGCTATTAACTATGGCTACACCTTC. It encodes CASSQGAINYGYTF. Combining the CDR3 with reference TRBV3-1 and TRBJ1-2 gives the whole variable domain DTAVSQTPKYLVTQMGNDKSIKCEQNLGHDTMYWYKQDSKKFLKIMFSYNNKELIINETVPNRFSPKSPDKAHLNLHINSLELGDSAVYFCASSQGAINYGYTFGSGTRLTVV.

This clonotype was counted ten times or more. The V call is TRBV28, the J call TRBJ2-1, with D perhaps matching TRBD2 (5 bases). This CDR3 region has 15 residues. V lost 6 bases, J lost 5 bases, and 17 bases lay in between. CDR1 is MDHEN and CDR2 is SYDVKM in the germline V gene. CDR3 coding DNA: TGTGCCAGCAGCCCCACTAGAGGTGGAAACAATGAGCAGTTCTTC. Amino acids: CASSPTRGGNNEQFF.

This clonotype occurred many times. A read error may account for a junction end that differs from germline. The V call is TRBV3-1, the J call TRBJ2-7, with D possibly being TRBD1 (6 bases). Germline V gives CDR1 LGHDT, CDR2 YNNKEL (reference sequence). The CDR3 is 13 residues long. The CDR3 reads CASSLQGTYERYF. DNA for the CDR3: TGTGCCAGCAGCCTACAGGGCACCTACGAGCGGTACTTC.

This clonotype has more than one count but fewer than ten. V and J are TRBV28 and TRBJ2-7; no clear D. This CDR3 is 12 amino acids long. Germline CDR1 and CDR2: MDHEN and SYDVKM. V was pared by 2 bases and J by 6 bases, with 8 bases between. The CDR3 DNA follows: TGTGCCAGCAGTTTAGATGGTTCCGAGCAGTACTTC. This translates into CASSLDGSEQYF.

The rearrangement links TRBV18 to TRBJ1-1; 7 bases are shared with TRBD1. CDR1 and CDR2 from the germline V gene are KGHSH and LQKENI. The junction had 5 bases not matched to a gene; V was cut back by 10 bases and J by 3 bases. This CDR3 is 12 amino acids long. The CDR3 bases are TGTGCCAACACAACAGGGGACACTGAAGCTTTCTTT. It encodes CANTTGDTEAFF.

This clonotype was recorded a few times. J is TRBJ2-7 and V is TRBV11-2, with TRBD2 matching over 8 bases. Germline lookup yields CDR1 SGHAT and CDR2 FQNNGV. V was pared by 5 bases and J by 5 bases, with 14 bases of the junction left unmatched. The CDR3 is 16 amino acids. CDR3 sequence reads: CASSQGLAGRIHEQYF. For the CDR3, the DNA is TGTGCCAGCAGCCAGGGGTTAGCGGGAAGAATCCACGAGCAGTACTTC.

At least ten counts were recorded for this clonotype. This sequence joins TRBV28 and TRBJ2-7; TRBD2 agrees at 10 bases. V shed 6 bases and J 4 bases; nucleotides not matched to a gene: 6. CDR1 and CDR2 from the germline V gene are MDHEN and SYDVKM. The CDR3 contains 14 residues. Here the CDR3 reads CASSQLAGTYEQYF. The CDR3 bases are TGTGCCAGCAGCCAACTAGCGGGAACGTACGAGCAGTACTTC.

The chain recombines TRBV4-1 with TRBJ2-7; tentative D call: TRBD1 (6 bases). Germline V gene lookup returns CDR1 MGHRA and CDR2 YSYEKL. V lost 0 bases and J 5 bases, leaving 17 bases between the germline ends. The CDR3 consists of 16 residues. The chain's CDR3 is CASSQDPGRGDNEQYF. The CDR3 nucleotides are TGCGCCAGCAGCCAAGATCCCGGAAGAGGGGACAACGAGCAGTACTTC.

This clonotype was observed at least ten times. The DNA of the CDR3 is TGTGCCAGCAGCCCCCGACAGGCCGATTATAATGAGCAGTTCTTC. As protein: CASSPRQADYNEQFF. The chain links TRBV2 to TRBJ2-1, with D perhaps TRBD1 (6 bases). The V and J ends lost 6 bases and 7 bases respectively, with 19 bases between them. This CDR3 is 15 amino acids long. Germline lookup yields CDR1 SNHLY and CDR2 FYNNEI.

A few counts support this clonotype. V and J are TRBV20-1 and TRBJ2-2; 9 positions match TRBD1. The germline V gene encodes CDR1 DFQATT and CDR2 SNEGSKA (reference sequence). The CDR3 is made up of 15 amino acids. Trimming cost V 5 bases and J 5 bases; bases outside gene matches: 9. In DNA form, the CDR3 reads TGCAGTGCTGGTGCACAGGGGGCGAGTACCGGGGAGCTGTTTTTT. This translates into CSAGAQGASTGELFF.

A few counts support this clonotype. V gene TRBV10-2 combines with J gene TRBJ2-5, with no clear D. Trimming took 6 bases from V and 9 from J, leaving 14 bases between them. This CDR3 spans 12 amino acids. Per germline, CDR1 WSHSY and CDR2 SAAADI. The CDR3 DNA sequence: TGCGCCAGCAGCCCCCTCGAAAGGGCCCAGTACTTC. Translated, it gives CASSPLERAQYF.

This clonotype was recorded many times. This rearrangement joins TRBV10-2 to TRBJ2-7; maybe TRBD1 (5 bases). V was trimmed by 3 bases and J by 2 bases, leaving 14 bases between them. The CDR3 has 15 residues. Germline CDR1 is WSHSY and CDR2 is SAAADI. In DNA form, the CDR3 reads TGCGCCAGCAGTGAATTAAGGGGTCCGACCTACGAGCAGTACTTC. It encodes CASSELRGPTYEQYF.

This clonotype was detected once. One base separates it from a far larger clone, so it is likely a read error. The chain's CDR3 is CASSTSGSHYGQYF. CDR3 sequence (DNA): TGTGCCAGCAGCACTAGCGGGAGTCATTACGGGCAGTACTTC. The chain couples TRBV28 to TRBJ2-3; 11 bases agree with TRBD2. The end of the DNA fits TRBJ2-7 better, so the J call may be wrong. The germline CDR1 and CDR2 sequences are MDHEN and SYDVKM. This CDR3 region has 14 residues.